The 30 T cell receptor beta chains below all came from one sample that was sequenced in a study of T cell repertoires in cytomegalovirus infection. TCRdb itself ran the reads through MiXCR, one entry per CDR3 protein. The repertoire holds 250,000 to 300,000 distinct CDR3 sequences, with about 26% as singletons. Sequences were obtained from PBMCs. Receptors were obtained from a human donor in good health (CMV status not recorded). Some clones in this sample may be carry-over from other donors' samples.

The V gene is TRBV4-1, the J gene TRBJ1-1; 10 nucleotides agree with TRBD1. The trim removed 11 bases at V and 3 bases at J, leaving 18 bases unmatched. The CDR3 loop spans 17 amino acids. Germline V lookup: CDR1 MGHRA, CDR2 YSYEKL. CDR3 nucleotides: TGCGCCTCAAGCCAAGGGACAGGGGCTGGTATTCACACTGAAGCTTTCTTT. As protein: CASSQGTGAGIHTEAFF.

The chain recombines TRBV5-1 with TRBJ1-5; D may be TRBD1 (6 bases). Germline assignment: CDR1 SGHRS and CDR2 YFSETQ. This CDR3 has 16 residues. The V end was cut by 1 base, the J end by 4 bases, with 15 bases between. CDR3 region: CASSLNGGATNQPQHF. The DNA of the CDR3 is TGCGCCAGCAGCTTGAATGGGGGGGCAACGAATCAGCCCCAGCATTTT.

This clonotype was picked up many times. The chain recombines TRBV6-2 or TRBV6-3 with TRBJ2-1, with D possibly matching TRBD2 (6 bases). Germline V gene data show CDR1 as MNHEY and CDR2 as SVGEGT. Between the trimmed V and J ends, which lost 0 bases and 9 bases, there was a span of 9 bases. There are 13 residues in the CDR3. The CDR3 reads CASSYSEGGEQFF. The CDR3, as DNA: TGTGCCAGCAGTTACTCGGAGGGAGGTGAGCAGTTCTTC.

The V gene is TRBV10-3, the J gene TRBJ2-6, with 10 bases aligning to TRBD2. The CDR3 is made up of 17 amino acids. Germline V lookup: CDR1 ENHRY, CDR2 SYGVKD. V shed 6 bases, J shed 2 bases, and the junction held 7 bases outside the gene matches. CDR3 amino acids: CAIREASGSTGANVLTF. The DNA of the CDR3 is TGTGCCATCAGAGAGGCTAGCGGGAGTACTGGGGCCAACGTCCTGACTTTC.

This clonotype was counted many times. The chain combines TRBV6-5 with TRBJ2-7, with 10 bases fitting TRBD1. The CDR3 covers 15 residues. With V trimmed by 0 bases and J by 4 bases, 3 bases remained unmatched. Germline V gene data show CDR1 as MNHEY and CDR2 as SVGAGI. CDR3 sequence: CASSYSGTGDYEQYF. The CDR3 nucleotides read TGTGCCAGCAGTTACTCGGGGACAGGGGATTACGAGCAGTACTTC.

Concerning this clonotype itself: This may stem from a read error, because a much larger clone lies one nucleotide away. CDR3 nucleotide sequence: TGTGCCAGCAGTGTGACTAGCGGGGGGCTTCCGAGCTATGAGCAGTTCTTC. Amino acid sequence: CASSVTSGGLPSYEQFF. This rearrangement joins TRBV12-3 or TRBV12-4 to TRBJ2-1, with TRBD2 matching over 13 bases. The ends lost 5 bases at V and 8 bases at J; junction bases unmatched: 12. The CDR3 loop spans 17 amino acids.

The rearrangement joins TRBV20-1 to TRBJ2-3; 10 positions agree with TRBD2. V gave up 0 bases and J gave up 4 bases; unmatched junction bases: 10. There are 17 residues in the CDR3. Germline V gene data show CDR1 as DFQATT and CDR2 as SNEGSKA (reference sequence). The CDR3 reads CSARDKRGGRVADTQYF. The DNA for the CDR3 is TGCAGTGCTAGAGATAAGCGGGGGGGCCGGGTGGCAGATACGCAGTATTTT.

This chain connects TRBV5-1 to TRBJ1-4, with no clear D. The CDR3 is 15 amino acids. V gave up 5 bases and J gave up 0 bases, with 11 bases separating them. Germline assignment: CDR1 SGHRS and CDR2 YFSETQ. This CDR3 reads CASSLTLATNEKLFF. The DNA of the CDR3 is TGCGCCAGCAGTTTGACTCTTGCAACTAATGAAAAACTGTTTTTT.

This clonotype occurred a few times. The chain couples TRBV11-2 to TRBJ2-1, with 9 nucleotides matching TRBD2. The CDR3 length is 15 residues. V shed 5 bases and J 7 bases; nucleotides not matched to a gene: 9. Germline CDR1 reads SGHAT; CDR2 reads FQNNGV. This CDR3 reads CASSQSSGILNEQFF. In DNA form, the CDR3 reads TGTGCCAGCAGCCAATCTAGCGGGATACTGAATGAGCAGTTCTTC.

This clonotype has a count of ten or more. The J gene is TRBJ2-1, the V gene TRBV15; 8 bases are shared with TRBD1. CDR3 length: 14 amino acids. Germline CDR1 LNHNV, CDR2 YYDKDF (reference sequence). Trimming at V came to 3 bases and at J to 3 bases, leaving 1 base not matched to a gene. The CDR3: CATSRGQDYNEQFF. The CDR3 DNA sequence: TGTGCCACCAGCAGGGGACAGGACTACAATGAGCAGTTCTTC.

This clonotype was seen more than once but under ten times. The rearrangement links TRBV7-9 to TRBJ1-5; no reliable D call. Germline CDR1 reads SEHNR; CDR2 reads FQNEAQ (reference sequence). The V gene lost 1 base and the J gene lost 1 base, with 11 bases spanning the gap. The CDR3 sequence is 16 residues long. CDR3 amino acids: CASSLGTGRSNQPQHF. The CDR3 bases are TGTGCCAGCAGCTTAGGGACGGGCCGAAGCAATCAGCCCCAGCATTTT. Supplemented by reference TRBV7-9 and TRBJ1-5, the full variable domain reads DTGVSQNPRHKITKRGQNVTFRCDPISEHNRLYWYRQTLGQGPEFLTYFQNEAQLEKSRLLSDRFSAERPKGSFSTLEIQRTEQGDSAMYLCASSLGTGRSNQPQHFGDGTRLSIL.

This clonotype has just a few counts. The chain couples TRBV12-3 or TRBV12-4 to TRBJ2-6; the D is unclear. This CDR3 contains 16 residues. V was cut by 7 bases and J by 2 bases, with 15 bases left in between. The CDR3 coding sequence is TGTGCCAGCACCCCGGACCCCGTTGCTGGGGCCAACGTCCTGACTTTC. Its protein product is CASTPDPVAGANVLTF.

In its sample, this clonotype was seen many times. The chain joins TRBV24-1 to TRBJ2-3, with D uncertain. Germline V gives CDR1 KGHDR, CDR2 SFDVKD. Trimming shortened V by 2 bases and J by 5 bases, and 7 bases separated the two germline ends. This CDR3 has 13 amino acids. CDR3 DNA: TGTGCCACCAGTGATTCCCCCCAAGATACGCAGTATTTT. It codes for CATSDSPQDTQYF.

This chain connects TRBV15 to TRBJ1-1; D is unresolved. The germline V gene encodes CDR1 LNHNV and CDR2 YYDKDF (reference sequence). The CDR3 runs 15 residues. Trimming cost V 0 bases and J 4 bases, with 12 bases left between them. The CDR3 sequence: CATSREGGSITEAFF. CDR3 nucleotides: TGTGCCACCAGCAGAGAAGGAGGGTCGATCACTGAAGCTTTCTTT. The whole variable domain, remainder taken from reference TRBV15 and TRBJ1-1, is DAMVIQNPRYQVTQFGKPVTLSCSQTLNHNVMYWYQQKSSQAPKLLFHYYDKDFNNEADTPDNFQSRRPNTSFCFLDIRSPGLGDTAMYLCATSREGGSITEAFFGQGTRLTVV.

This clonotype appeared a few times. V gene TRBV6-2 or TRBV6-3 combines with J gene TRBJ1-5; unclear D gene. The CDR3 totals 16 residues. Germline V gene data show CDR1 as MNHEY and CDR2 as SVGEGT. The ends were cut back, 6 bases at V and 3 bases at J, with 18 bases in the middle. The CDR3 here is CASSTHEGAVNQPQHF. As DNA, the CDR3 is TGTGCCAGCAGCACTCACGAGGGAGCCGTCAATCAGCCCCAGCATTTT.

The chain's CDR3 is CASSRRTATGELFF. The CDR3 nucleotides are TGTGCCAGCAGCCGCCGGACGGCGACCGGGGAGCTGTTTTTT. The V and J genes are TRBV5-6 and TRBJ2-2, with D unresolved. V dropped 4 bases and J dropped 5 bases, with 12 bases sitting between them. Germline CDR1 and CDR2: SGHDT and YYEEEE. CDR3 length: 14 amino acids.

The V call is TRBV14, the J call TRBJ1-2; D may be TRBD1 (6 bases). Germline V lookup: CDR1 SGHDN, CDR2 FVKESK. Between the trimmed V and J ends, which lost 0 bases and 8 bases, there was a span of 10 bases. CDR3 length equals 13 residues. The CDR3 sequence is CASSQDQGGGYTF. The DNA for the CDR3 is TGTGCCAGCAGCCAAGATCAAGGGGGGGGCTACACCTTC.

This clonotype was seen a few times. This sequence joins TRBV28 and TRBJ2-7; possibly TRBD1 for D (5 bases). CDR1 is MDHEN, CDR2 SYDVKM, per germline. The CDR3 extends over 14 amino acids. V was pared by 2 bases and J by 6 bases, with 14 bases between. CDR3 sequence (DNA): TGTGCCAGCAGTTTAGGGGCAGGTAAAGGCGAGCAGTACTTC. This codes for CASSLGAGKGEQYF.

This clonotype showed up just a few times. This sequence joins TRBV10-3 and TRBJ1-1; D unclear. CDR3 length equals 12 residues. V was trimmed by 8 bases and J by 1 base, leaving 8 bases between them. Germline V gives CDR1 ENHRY, CDR2 SYGVKD. The CDR3 loop is CAISPGNTEAFF. Here the CDR3 DNA reads TGTGCCATCTCCCCGGGGAACACTGAAGCTTTCTTT.

The rearrangement joins TRBV20-1 to TRBJ1-4; 10 nucleotides agree with TRBD1. Unmatched junction bases numbered 4, after V lost 0 bases and J lost 6 bases. The germline V gene has CDR1 DFQATT and CDR2 SNEGSKA (reference sequence). This CDR3 spans 15 amino acids. The chain's CDR3 is CSAREAGTGDEKLFF. The CDR3 DNA reads as TGCAGTGCTAGAGAAGCCGGGACAGGGGATGAAAAACTGTTTTTT.

The chain recombines TRBV5-1 with TRBJ1-5; unclear D gene. Between the trimmed V and J ends, which lost 4 bases and 6 bases, there was a span of 11 bases. CDR1 SGHRS and CDR2 YFSETQ come from the germline V gene. CDR3 size: 13 residues. CDR3 in amino acids: CASSARGGQPQHF. The CDR3 DNA is TGCGCCAGCAGCGCCCGGGGTGGTCAGCCCCAGCATTTT.

This chain connects TRBV18 to TRBJ2-3; tentatively, D is TRBD2 (5 bases). V lost 3 bases, J lost 4 bases, and 8 bases lay in between. The CDR3 contains 13 residues. Per germline, CDR1 KGHSH and CDR2 LQKENI. The chain's CDR3 is CASSPNGADTQYF. Written as DNA, the CDR3 is TGTGCCAGCTCACCGAACGGGGCAGATACGCAGTATTTT.

This clonotype appeared once. CDR3 coding DNA: TGCAGTGCTAGAGTGGGGACTAGCGGGAGTCACGAGCAGTACTTC. Residues: CSARVGTSGSHEQYF. V is TRBV20-1 and J is TRBJ2-7; 14 bases map to TRBD2. CDR3 length equals 15 residues. CDR1 is DFQATT and CDR2 is SNEGSKA in the germline V gene (reference sequence). V shed 1 base, J shed 5 bases, and the junction held 4 bases outside the gene matches.

This clonotype came up a few times. This rearrangement joins TRBV29-1 to TRBJ2-3, with D perhaps matching TRBD2 (6 bases). The CDR3 extends over 13 amino acids. The germline V gene has CDR1 SQVTM and CDR2 ANQGSEA. V was clipped by 5 bases and J by 3 bases, with 12 bases between them. The CDR3: CSVRVSGTDTQYF. The CDR3, as DNA: TGCAGCGTTCGGGTTAGCGGAACAGATACGCAGTATTTT.

This clonotype was counted a few times. CDR3 coding DNA: TGTGCCAGCAGTGCATCCCGGGACTTCTACGAGCAGTACTTC. It is translated as CASSASRDFYEQYF. J is TRBJ2-7 and V is TRBV12-3 or TRBV12-4; possibly TRBD2 for D (6 bases). The V end was cut by 5 bases, the J end by 3 bases, with 14 bases between. The CDR3 loop spans 14 amino acids.

The chain links TRBV3-1 to TRBJ1-4; D call uncertain. CDR1 is LGHDT and CDR2 is YNNKEL in the germline V gene (reference sequence). The CDR3 spans 12 residues. V lost 6 bases and J lost 4, with 6 bases in between. CDR3 sequence reads: CASRENNEKLFF. The CDR3 DNA reads TGTGCCAGCAGAGAAAATAATGAAAAACTGTTTTTT.

The sample holds many counts of this clonotype. The chain combines TRBV7-2 with TRBJ1-5; D is unresolved. Per the germline V gene, CDR1 is SGHTA and CDR2 is FQGNSA. This CDR3 contains 12 residues. The V and J ends lost 7 bases and 3 bases respectively, with 7 bases between them. CDR3 bases: TGTGCCAGCACGACACCCAATCAGCCCCAGCATTTT. Protein: CASTTPNQPQHF.

The table lists this clonotype with a few counts. The gene calls are TRBV7-9 and TRBJ1-3; D remains ambiguous. The CDR3 covers 16 residues. Germline values: CDR1 SEHNR, CDR2 FQNEAQ (reference sequence). The ends were cut back, 1 base at V and 4 bases at J, with 14 bases in the middle. The CDR3 DNA sequence: TGTGCCAGCAGCTTAGTTTTTCCGGGCTACGGAAACACCATATATTTT. Translating gives CASSLVFPGYGNTIYF. Combining the CDR3 with reference TRBV7-9 and TRBJ1-3 gives the whole variable domain DTGVSQNPRHKITKRGQNVTFRCDPISEHNRLYWYRQTLGQGPEFLTYFQNEAQLEKSRLLSDRFSAERPKGSFSTLEIQRTEQGDSAMYLCASSLVFPGYGNTIYFGEGSWLTVV.

The rearrangement uses TRBV18 and TRBJ1-5; unclear D gene. CDR1 is KGHSH, CDR2 LQKENI, per germline. The CDR3 runs to 16 residues. V lost 0 bases, J lost 7 bases, and 16 bases lay in between. The chain's CDR3 is CASSPPMGKSGQPQHF. CDR3 nucleotide sequence: TGTGCCAGCTCACCACCGATGGGGAAGTCGGGCCAGCCCCAGCATTTT.

The table lists this clonotype with many counts. This chain connects TRBV7-2 to TRBJ2-5; D call uncertain. Germline V CDR1 and CDR2: SGHTA, FQGNSA. There are 14 residues in the CDR3. V was pared by 0 bases and J by 3 bases, with 8 bases between. The chain's CDR3 is CASSLALSEETQYF. Here the CDR3 DNA reads TGTGCCAGCAGCTTAGCATTGTCAGAAGAGACCCAGTACTTC.